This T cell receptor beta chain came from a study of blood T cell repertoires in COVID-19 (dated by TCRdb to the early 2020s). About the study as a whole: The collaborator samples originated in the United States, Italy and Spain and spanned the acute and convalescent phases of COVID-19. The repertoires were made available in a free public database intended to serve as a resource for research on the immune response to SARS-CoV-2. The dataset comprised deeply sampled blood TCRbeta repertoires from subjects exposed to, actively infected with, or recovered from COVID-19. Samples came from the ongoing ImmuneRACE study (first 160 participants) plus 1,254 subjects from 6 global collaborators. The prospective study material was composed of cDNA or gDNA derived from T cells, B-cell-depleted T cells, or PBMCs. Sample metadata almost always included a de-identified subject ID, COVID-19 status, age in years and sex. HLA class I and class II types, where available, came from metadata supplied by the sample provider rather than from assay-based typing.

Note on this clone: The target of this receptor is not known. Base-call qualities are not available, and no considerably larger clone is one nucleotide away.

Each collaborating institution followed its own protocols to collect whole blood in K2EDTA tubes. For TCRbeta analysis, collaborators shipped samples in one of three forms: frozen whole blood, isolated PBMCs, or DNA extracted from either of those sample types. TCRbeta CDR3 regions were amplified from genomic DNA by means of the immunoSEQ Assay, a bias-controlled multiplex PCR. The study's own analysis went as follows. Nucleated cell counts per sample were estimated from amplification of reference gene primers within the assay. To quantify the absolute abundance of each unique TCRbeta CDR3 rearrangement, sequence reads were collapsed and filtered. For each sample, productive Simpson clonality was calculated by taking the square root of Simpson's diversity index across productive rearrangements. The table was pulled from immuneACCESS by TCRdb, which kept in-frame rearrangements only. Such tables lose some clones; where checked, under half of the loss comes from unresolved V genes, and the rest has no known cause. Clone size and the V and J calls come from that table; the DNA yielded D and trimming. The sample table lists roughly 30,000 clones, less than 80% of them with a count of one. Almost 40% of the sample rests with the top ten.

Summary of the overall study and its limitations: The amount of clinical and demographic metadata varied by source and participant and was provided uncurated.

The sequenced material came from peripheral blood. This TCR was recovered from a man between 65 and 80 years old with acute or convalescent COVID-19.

The nucleotide sequence is TGTGCCAGCAGCCTACCGGGACAGGGGACGCCTTTCTTT. This codes for CASSLPGQGTPFF. The chain couples TRBV6-5 to TRBJ1-1, with 10 bases in between that match TRBD1. The V end gives up 6 bases and the J end 12 bases, leaving 10 bases in the junction not matched to a gene. The CDR3 measures 13 amino acids from cysteine to phenylalanine. CDR3 DNA only is kept here, 39 bases in frame from base 1. CDR1 MNHEY and CDR2 SVGAGI are derived from the germline V gene.